This passage covers 15 T cell receptor beta chains from one sample sequenced in a study of shared clonotypes between healthy human individuals (TCRdb year 2020). The library was obtained by the immunoSEQ multiplex PCR assay. TCRdb re-hosts the immuneACCESS table, in-frame sequences only. Its copies lack some clones; in the studies checked, an unresolved V gene accounts for under half of them, and the cause for the rest is not known. This sample has 2 million to 2.5 million clones in its table, and roughly 92% of those were observed once. The ten biggest clones cover approximately 0.41% of the sample. The sequenced sample consisted of naive CD4+ T cells from PBMCs. Taken with the paper, the label for cell subset or site translates to: CD45RA+ positively selected. These receptors all stem from a man between 18 and 35 years old in good health. Some clones in this sample may be carry-over from other donors' samples.

The V gene is TRBV2, the J gene TRBJ1-1; 7 bases fit TRBD1. CDR3 length: 16 amino acids. Germline V gene lookup returns CDR1 SNHLY and CDR2 FYNNEI. The trim removed 3 bases at V and 0 bases at J, leaving 7 bases unmatched. The CDR3 DNA is TGTGCCAGCAGTGATGTAGAGGGGGCAATGAACACTGAAGCTTTCTTT. Its protein is CASSDVEGAMNTEAFF.

This clone was seen only a few times. In nucleotides, the CDR3 is TGTGCCTGGAGTGCCCTCAACAGGGGAGGTGGCTACACCTTC. This encodes CAWSALNRGGGYTF. The chain employs TRBV30 and TRBJ1-2, with 7 bases that match TRBD1. V was pared by 1 base and J by 7 bases, with 9 bases of the junction left unmatched. This CDR3 comprises 14 residues. The V gene's germline CDR1 is GTSNPN and CDR2 SVGIG (reference sequence).

This chain connects TRBV9 to TRBJ2-1; 7 positions agree with TRBD2. V shed 3 bases and J 6 bases; nucleotides not matched to a gene: 9. This CDR3 is built from 15 residues. Germline loops: CDR1 SGDLS, CDR2 YYNGEE. Written as DNA, the CDR3 is TGTGCCAGCAGCGGACGGGAGGCCTGGCGCAATGAGCAGTTCTTC. Amino acids: CASSGREAWRNEQFF.

In this sample, this clone turned up once. This specimen includes other DNA sequences encoding the same CDR3. The chain employs TRBV28 and TRBJ1-3; unclear D gene. This CDR3 contains 13 residues. Trimming cost V 3 bases and J 0 bases, with 3 bases left between them. CDR1 is MDHEN and CDR2 is SYDVKM in the germline V gene. CDR3 DNA: TGTGCCAGCAGTTTGAGCTCTGGAAACACCATATATTTT. Its translation: CASSLSSGNTIYF.

A single count supports this clone. CDR3 loop: CASSNSRTTISEAFF. The CDR3 nucleotides are TGTGCCAGCAGCAACTCCCGGACCACGATTTCTGAAGCTTTCTTT. The chain carries TRBV5-6 and TRBJ1-1; D uncertain. Germline CDR1 and CDR2: SGHDT and YYEEEE. V lost 4 bases, J lost 6 bases, and 19 bases lay in between. The CDR3 covers 15 residues.

This chain joins TRBV21-1 and TRBJ1-3. TRBV21-1 is reported as a pseudogene. The CDR3 is 18 residues long. CDR3 region: CASSKKTLGGSSGNTIYF. CDR3 coding DNA: TGTGCCAGCAGCAAAAAGACCCTGGGGGGCAGCTCTGGAAACACCATATATTTT.

The chain joins TRBV30 to TRBJ2-5; 9 bases align to TRBD2. The CDR3 has 16 amino acids. J was trimmed by 3 bases and V by 5 bases; bases with no gene match: 13. Germline CDR1 and CDR2: GTSNPN and SVGIG (reference sequence). CDR3 sequence: CAWEPGLAFTKETQYF. The DNA of the CDR3 is TGTGCCTGGGAGCCGGGACTAGCTTTTACTAAAGAGACCCAGTACTTC.

The J gene is TRBJ2-7, the V gene TRBV7-3; TRBD2 matches at 7 bases. The CDR3 has 15 amino acids. J gave up 0 bases and V 5 bases, and 7 bases lay outside the gene matches. Germline V CDR1 and CDR2: SGHTA, FQGTGA. CDR3 nucleotides: TGTGCCAGCAGCGCCCGCGGCGGGAGCTCCTACGAGCAGTACTTC. It codes for CASSARGGSSYEQYF.

The genes are TRBV28 and TRBJ2-5; 12 nucleotides align to TRBD2. The CDR3 is made up of 16 amino acids. CDR1 MDHEN and CDR2 SYDVKM come from the germline V gene. Trimming at V came to 5 bases and at J to 4 bases, leaving 8 bases not matched to a gene. The CDR3 protein is CASSPTSGRLGETQYF. The CDR3 nucleotides read TGTGCCAGCAGTCCGACTAGCGGGAGATTGGGAGAGACCCAGTACTTC.

This clone was detected only once. This chain joins TRBV9 and TRBJ1-2, with TRBD1 matching over 7 bases. CDR3 length: 14 residues. J gave up 3 bases and V 5 bases, and 7 bases lay outside the gene matches. From germline, CDR1 is SGDLS and CDR2 YYNGEE. The CDR3 region has the DNA TGTGCCAGCAGACAGGGGTCTCTCGACTATGGCTACACCTTC. This encodes CASRQGSLDYGYTF. The entire variable domain, with the rest obtained from reference TRBV9 and TRBJ1-2, is as follows: DSGVTQTPKHLITATGQRVTLRCSPRSGDLSVYWYQQSLDQGLQFLIQYYNGEERAKGNILERFSAQQFPDLHSELNLSSLELGDSALYFCASRQGSLDYGYTFGSGTRLTVV.

To note about this clone: Distinct nucleotide sequences in the sample also encode this CDR3. This chain joins TRBV6-5 and TRBJ2-6; no clear D. From germline, CDR1 is MNHEY and CDR2 SVGAGI. Trimming removed 0 bases from V and 3 bases from J, with 0 bases in between. The CDR3 is 13 residues long. The CDR3 reads CASSYSGANVLTF. The CDR3 nucleotides read TGTGCCAGCAGTTACTCTGGGGCCAACGTCCTGACTTTC.

V is TRBV5-4 and J is TRBJ1-2; TRBD1 matches at 7 bases. V gave up 4 bases and J gave up 8 bases; unmatched junction bases: 11. CDR1 and CDR2 from the germline V gene are SGHNT and YYREEE (reference sequence). This CDR3 has 14 residues. In DNA form, the CDR3 reads TGTGCCAGCAGCCCGGAGGGTGGGACAGAGGGCTACACCTTC. It is translated as CASSPEGGTEGYTF.

This clone has a handful of counts. This chain connects TRBV19 to TRBJ1-2; unclear D gene. V lost 7 bases, J lost 5 bases, and 5 bases lay in between. This CDR3 is built from 10 residues. Germline CDR1 reads LNHDA; CDR2 reads SQIVND (reference sequence). CDR3 DNA sequence: TGTGCCAGTAACCGATATGGCTACACCTTC. It translates to CASNRYGYTF.

The chain is built from TRBV5-1 and TRBJ2-7; D may be TRBD2 (5 bases). Trimming shortened V by 0 bases and J by 5 bases, and 18 bases separated the two germline ends. Looked up from germline, CDR1 is SGHRS and CDR2 is YFSETQ. This CDR3 contains 16 residues. In DNA form, the CDR3 reads TGCGCCAGCAGCTTGGCGCTTGCGGGCGCCTTGGACGAGCAGTACTTC. Its protein is CASSLALAGALDEQYF.

The CDR3 DNA follows: TGCGCCAGCAGCTGGAGAACAGGGGGAGACCAAGAGACCCAGTACTTC. It codes for CASSWRTGGDQETQYF. The chain couples TRBV5-1 to TRBJ2-5, with 8 positions matching TRBD1. Germline trimming cut 3 bases from V and 0 bases from J; bases unmatched to any gene: 7. CDR3 length equals 16 residues. Germline V gene data show CDR1 as SGHRS and CDR2 as YFSETQ.